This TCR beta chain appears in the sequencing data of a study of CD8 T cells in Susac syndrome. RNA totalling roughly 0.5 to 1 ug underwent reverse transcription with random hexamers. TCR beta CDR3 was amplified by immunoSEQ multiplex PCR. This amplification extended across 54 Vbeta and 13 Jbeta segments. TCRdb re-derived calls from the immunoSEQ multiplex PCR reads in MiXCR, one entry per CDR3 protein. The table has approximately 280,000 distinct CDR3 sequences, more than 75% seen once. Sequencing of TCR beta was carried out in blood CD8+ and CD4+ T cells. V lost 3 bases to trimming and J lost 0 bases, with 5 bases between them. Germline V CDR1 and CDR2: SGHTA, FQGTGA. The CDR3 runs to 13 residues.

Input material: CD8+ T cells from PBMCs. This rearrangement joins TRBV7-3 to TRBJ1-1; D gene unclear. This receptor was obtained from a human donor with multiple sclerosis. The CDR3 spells CASSFRVNTEAFF. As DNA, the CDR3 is TGTGCCAGCAGCTTTCGGGTGAACACTGAAGCTTTCTTT.